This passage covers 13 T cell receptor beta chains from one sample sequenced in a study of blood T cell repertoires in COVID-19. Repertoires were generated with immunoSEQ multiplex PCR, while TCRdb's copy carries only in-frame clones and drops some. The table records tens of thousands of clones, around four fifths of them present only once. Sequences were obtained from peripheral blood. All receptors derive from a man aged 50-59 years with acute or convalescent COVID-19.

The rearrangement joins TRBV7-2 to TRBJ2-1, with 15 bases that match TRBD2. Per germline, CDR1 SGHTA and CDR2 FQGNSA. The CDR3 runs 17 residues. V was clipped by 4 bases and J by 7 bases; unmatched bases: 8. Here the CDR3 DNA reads TGTGCCAGCAGCTCCTTATTGGGGACTAGCGGGAGGAATGAGCAGTTCTTC. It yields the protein CASSSLLGTSGRNEQFF.

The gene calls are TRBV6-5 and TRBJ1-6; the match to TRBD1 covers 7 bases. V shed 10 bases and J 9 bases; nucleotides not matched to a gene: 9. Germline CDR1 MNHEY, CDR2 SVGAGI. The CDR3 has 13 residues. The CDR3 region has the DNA TGTGCCACCACACAGGGGTTGGGTTCACCCCTCCACTTT. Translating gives CATTQGLGSPLHF.

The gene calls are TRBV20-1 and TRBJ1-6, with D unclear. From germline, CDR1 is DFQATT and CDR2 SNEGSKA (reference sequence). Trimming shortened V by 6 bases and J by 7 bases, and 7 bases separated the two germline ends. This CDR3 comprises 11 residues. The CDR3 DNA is TGCAGTGCAAGACTAAATTCACCCCTCCACTTT. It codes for CSARLNSPLHF.

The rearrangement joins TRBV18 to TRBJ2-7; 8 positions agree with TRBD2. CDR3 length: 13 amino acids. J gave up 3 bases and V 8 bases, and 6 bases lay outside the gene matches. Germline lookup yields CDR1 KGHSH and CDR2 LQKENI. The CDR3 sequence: CASTTGGNYEQYF. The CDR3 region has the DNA TGTGCCAGCACAACGGGGGGGAACTACGAGCAGTACTTC.

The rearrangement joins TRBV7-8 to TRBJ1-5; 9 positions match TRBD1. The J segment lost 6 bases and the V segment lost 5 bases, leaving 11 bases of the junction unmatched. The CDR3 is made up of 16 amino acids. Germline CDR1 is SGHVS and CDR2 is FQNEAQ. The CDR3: CASSPTGGSWGQPQHF. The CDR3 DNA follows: TGTGCCAGCAGCCCAACAGGGGGCAGTTGGGGTCAGCCCCAGCATTTT.

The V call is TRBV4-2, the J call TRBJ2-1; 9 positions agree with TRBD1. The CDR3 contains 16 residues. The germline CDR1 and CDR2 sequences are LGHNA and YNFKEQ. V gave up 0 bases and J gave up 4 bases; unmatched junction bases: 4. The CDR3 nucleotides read TGTGCCAGCAGCCAAGATGTACAGGGGGCGTACAATGAGCAGTTCTTC. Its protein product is CASSQDVQGAYNEQFF.

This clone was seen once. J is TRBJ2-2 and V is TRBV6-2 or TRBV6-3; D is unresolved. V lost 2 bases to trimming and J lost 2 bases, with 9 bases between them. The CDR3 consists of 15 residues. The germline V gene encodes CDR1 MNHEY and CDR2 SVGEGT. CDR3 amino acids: CASSYPYINTGELFF. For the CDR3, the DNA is TGTGCCAGCAGTTACCCGTACATCAACACCGGGGAGCTGTTTTTT.

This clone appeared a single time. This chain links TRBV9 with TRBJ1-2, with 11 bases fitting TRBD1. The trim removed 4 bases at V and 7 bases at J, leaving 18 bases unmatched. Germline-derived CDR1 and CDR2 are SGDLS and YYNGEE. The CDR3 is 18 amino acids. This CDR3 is CASSPRSPGTGGVSGYTF. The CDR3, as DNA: TGTGCCAGCAGCCCGAGGTCGCCGGGGACAGGGGGTGTCTCTGGCTACACCTTC. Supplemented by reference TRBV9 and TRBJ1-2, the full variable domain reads DSGVTQTPKHLITATGQRVTLRCSPRSGDLSVYWYQQSLDQGLQFLIQYYNGEERAKGNILERFSAQQFPDLHSELNLSSLELGDSALYFCASSPRSPGTGGVSGYTFGSGTRLTVV.

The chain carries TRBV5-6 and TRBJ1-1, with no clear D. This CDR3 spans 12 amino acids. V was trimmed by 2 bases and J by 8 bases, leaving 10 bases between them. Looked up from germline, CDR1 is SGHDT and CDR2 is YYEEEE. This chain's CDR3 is CASSLNSNEAFF. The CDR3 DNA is TGTGCCAGCAGCTTAAACTCAAACGAAGCTTTCTTT.

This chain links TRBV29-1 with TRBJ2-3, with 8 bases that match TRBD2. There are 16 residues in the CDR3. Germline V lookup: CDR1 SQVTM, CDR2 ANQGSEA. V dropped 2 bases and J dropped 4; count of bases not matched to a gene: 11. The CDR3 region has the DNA TGCAGCGTTGAAAAGGGAAGCGGGAGTCAGGCAGATACGCAGTATTTT. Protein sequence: CSVEKGSGSQADTQYF.

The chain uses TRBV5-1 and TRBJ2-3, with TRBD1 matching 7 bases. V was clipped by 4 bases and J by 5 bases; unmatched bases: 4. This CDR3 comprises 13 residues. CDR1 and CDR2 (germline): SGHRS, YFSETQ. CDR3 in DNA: TGCGCCAGCAGCGCAGGGGGAGTAGATACGCAGTATTTT. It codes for CASSAGGVDTQYF. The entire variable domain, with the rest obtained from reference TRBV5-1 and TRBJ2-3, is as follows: KAGVTQTPRYLIKTRGQQVTLSCSPISGHRSVSWYQQTPGQGLQFLFEYFSETQRNKGNFPGRFSGRQFSNSRSEMNVSTLELGDSALYLCASSAGGVDTQYFGPGTRLTVL.

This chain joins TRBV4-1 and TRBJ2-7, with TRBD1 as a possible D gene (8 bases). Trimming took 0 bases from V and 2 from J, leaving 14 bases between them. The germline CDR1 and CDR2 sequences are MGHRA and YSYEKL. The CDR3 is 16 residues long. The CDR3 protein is CASSQDRTGGAYEQYF. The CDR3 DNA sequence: TGCGCCAGCAGCCAAGATCGAACAGGGGGGGCCTACGAGCAGTACTTC.

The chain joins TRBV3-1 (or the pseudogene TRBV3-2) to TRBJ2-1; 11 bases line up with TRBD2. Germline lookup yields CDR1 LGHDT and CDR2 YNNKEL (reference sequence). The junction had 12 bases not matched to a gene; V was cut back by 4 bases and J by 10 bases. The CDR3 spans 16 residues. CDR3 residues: CASSLGGLAGGGEQFF. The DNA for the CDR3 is TGTGCCAGCAGCCTGGGGGGCCTAGCGGGAGGTGGAGAGCAGTTCTTC.